The 14 T cell receptor beta chains listed next were all sequenced from one sample in a study of T-cell memory formation after mild COVID-19. A single record per CDR3 protein comes from TCRdb applying MiXCR to the 5' RACE reads. The table includes about 110,000 distinct CDR3 sequences, roughly a sixth detected once. Sequencing input: PBMCs or a T cell subset sorted from them (not recorded which). Receptor source: a man between 18 and 29 years old who had mild COVID-19 (a few samples of this study predate the infection). Cell type and time point are not known.

The chain joins TRBV20-1 to TRBJ2-1; no reliable D call. The CDR3 spans 15 residues. The V gene's germline CDR1 is DFQATT and CDR2 SNEGSKA (reference sequence). Between the trimmed V and J ends, which lost 1 base and 0 bases, there was a span of 10 bases. The DNA for the CDR3 is TGCAGTGCTAGAGCTCCCAGGAGCTCCTACAATGAGCAGTTCTTC. Protein product: CSARAPRSSYNEQFF.

This clonotype appeared a few times. The rearrangement links TRBV29-1 to TRBJ1-5; D call uncertain. The CDR3 is 13 residues long. Between the trimmed V and J ends, which lost 4 bases and 3 bases, there was a span of 10 bases. CDR1 is SQVTM and CDR2 is ANQGSEA in the germline V gene. CDR3 DNA sequence: TGCAGCGTTGGCAACCGTAACAATCAGCCCCAGCATTTT. Translation gives CSVGNRNNQPQHF.

The CDR3 loop reads CATIIRGDTQYF. The CDR3 DNA reads as TGTGCCACCATTATCAGGGGAGATACGCAGTATTTT. V gene TRBV12-3 or TRBV12-4 combines with J gene TRBJ2-3; D might be TRBD1 (6 bases). V was trimmed by 10 bases and J by 5 bases, leaving 13 bases between them. The CDR3 contains 12 residues.

This sequence joins TRBV12-3 or TRBV12-4 and TRBJ2-5; 10 bases match TRBD2. V shed 6 bases and J 2 bases; nucleotides not matched to a gene: 6. This CDR3 region has 15 residues. The CDR3 sequence: CASSSLAGVQETQYF. The CDR3 DNA is TGTGCCAGCAGCTCCCTAGCGGGGGTTCAAGAGACCCAGTACTTC.

The chain combines TRBV6-2 or TRBV6-3 with TRBJ1-6, with D unclear. This CDR3 is built from 13 residues. V was cut by 6 bases and J by 14 bases, with 17 bases left in between. Germline lookup yields CDR1 MNHEY and CDR2 SVGEGT. In DNA form, the CDR3 reads TGTGCCAGCAGCCCCGGTAGGGCAAGAACCCTCCACTTT. Residues: CASSPGRARTLHF.

A few counts support this clonotype. The chain joins TRBV7-2 to TRBJ2-2; 9 positions agree with TRBD2. The germline V gene encodes CDR1 SGHTA and CDR2 FQGNSA. J lost 4 bases, V lost 5 bases, and 5 bases had no gene match. The CDR3 extends over 15 amino acids. The CDR3 sequence is CASSPRGGPTGELFF. DNA for the CDR3: TGTGCCAGCAGCCCGCGGGGGGGCCCCACCGGGGAGCTGTTTTTT.

This clonotype was seen at least ten times. The rearrangement joins TRBV10-1 to TRBJ1-4; D is undetermined. Germline CDR1 WNHNN, CDR2 SYGVQD (reference sequence). V lost 0 bases and J 4 bases, leaving 6 bases between the germline ends. CDR3 length: 14 residues. Written as DNA, the CDR3 is TGCGCCAGCAGTGAGTCCGCGAGTAATGAAAAACTGTTTTTT. It codes for CASSESASNEKLFF.

This rearrangement joins TRBV12-3 or TRBV12-4 to TRBJ2-7, with 10 bases aligning to TRBD1. The CDR3 contains 14 residues. V lost 5 bases to trimming and J lost 4 bases; unmatched junction nucleotides: 5. CDR3 amino acids: CASSAGQGKYEQYV. The CDR3 DNA follows: TGTGCCAGCAGTGCGGGACAGGGGAAGTACGAGCAGTACGTC.

This clonotype has a handful of counts. The chain is built from TRBV29-1 and TRBJ2-3, with 10 nucleotides matching TRBD1. CDR1 SQVTM and CDR2 ANQGSEA come from the germline V gene. Trimming cost V 7 bases and J 4 bases; bases outside gene matches: 11. The CDR3 length is 15 residues. CDR3 protein: CSGATGGGSADTQYF. The CDR3 DNA is TGCAGCGGTGCGACAGGGGGCGGATCAGCAGATACGCAGTATTTT.

This clonotype was recorded a few times. The chain employs TRBV7-2 and TRBJ1-1; D is uncertain. The CDR3 consists of 12 residues. Germline CDR1 is SGHTA and CDR2 is FQGNSA. V lost 1 base and J 9 bases, leaving 9 bases between the germline ends. CDR3: CASSLDVRKAFF. CDR3 nucleotide sequence: TGTGCCAGCAGCTTAGATGTACGGAAAGCTTTCTTT.

CDR3: CASSPRPGQIYNSPLHF. For the CDR3, the DNA is TGCGCCAGCAGCCCACGACCCGGACAGATCTATAATTCACCCCTCCACTTT. J is TRBJ1-6 and V is TRBV5-1; perhaps TRBD1 as D (6 bases). CDR1 and CDR2 (germline): SGHRS, YFSETQ. Trimming cost V 4 bases and J 3 bases, with 17 bases left between them. This CDR3 has 17 amino acids. Combining the CDR3 with reference TRBV5-1 and TRBJ1-6 gives the whole variable domain KAGVTQTPRYLIKTRGQQVTLSCSPISGHRSVSWYQQTPGQGLQFLFEYFSETQRNKGNFPGRFSGRQFSNSRSEMNVSTLELGDSALYLCASSPRPGQIYNSPLHFGNGTRLTVT.

This clonotype was seen a few times. The J gene is TRBJ2-3, the V gene TRBV12-1. TRBV12-1 is shown as a pseudogene. This CDR3 has 13 amino acids. CDR3 protein: CASSFHTADTQYF. CDR3 nucleotide sequence: TGTGCCAGCAGCTTTCACACAGCAGATACGCAGTATTTT.

Notes on this clonotype: One end of the junction fails to match germline, which may point to a read error. The genes are TRBV20-1 and TRBJ2-3; D is perhaps TRBD2 (6 bases). The CDR3 loop spans 16 amino acids. CDR1 and CDR2 from the germline V gene are DFQATT and SNEGSKA (reference sequence). The CDR3 DNA reads TGCAGTGCCAGAGCCCTGGAGGGCGGGTACACAGATACGCAGTATTTT. This codes for CSARALEGGYTDTQYF.

This clonotype was seen more than once but under ten times. The gene calls are TRBV5-4 and TRBJ2-4; no firm D call. Trimming pared 3 bases from V and 8 bases from J, leaving 15 bases between. The CDR3 totals 14 residues. The germline gives CDR1 SGHNT, CDR2 YYREEE (reference sequence). DNA of the CDR3: TGTGCCAGCAGCTCCCCGGTCCTAGGCGACATTCAGTACTTC. It encodes CASSSPVLGDIQYF.